The sequence of this TCR beta chain was determined in a study of T cell clones after liver transplantation. Overall study: As an antigen-independent comparator, third-party-reactive TCRbeta sequences came from pre-transplant mixed lymphocyte reactions.

The table came from immunoSEQ multiplex PCR; TCRdb's copy has only in-frame clones and leaves some out. The sample includes some 80,000 clones, roughly 85% of them seen just once. Looked up from germline, CDR1 is PRHDT and CDR2 is FYEKMQ (reference sequence). The CDR3 spans 17 residues. Germline trimming cut 4 bases from V and 0 bases from J; bases unmatched to any gene: 5. The TCR was taken from a human patient who received a liver transplant. Among the T cells, some may be from the graft donor. Sequencing used CD4+ T cells from blood, obtained approximately 3.5 years after liver transplant. The chain has TRBV13 and TRBJ2-4; 11 nucleotides agree with TRBD2. Here the CDR3 DNA reads TGTGCCAGCAGCTCGGAACTAGCGGGGGTAGCCAAAAACATTCAGTACTTC. Amino acids: CASSSELAGVAKNIQYF.